The 24 T cell receptor beta chains below all came from one sample that was sequenced in a study of cytomegalovirus exposure and HLA in healthy donors. PCR amplification relied on 60 Vbeta primers (plus 13 Jbeta primers). The repertoire was sequenced with immunoSEQ multiplex PCR; TCRdb's copy has only in-frame clones and lacks some. Among about 120,000 clones, 81% were seen once, and the ten largest hold roughly 2.2%. The sequenced sample consisted of PBMCs. These receptors came from a woman aged 40-49 years in good health and CMV-seronegative.

The rearrangement joins TRBV2 to TRBJ2-4; 16 bases fit TRBD2. V lost 6 bases, J lost 4 bases, and 3 bases stayed unmatched. This CDR3 spans 16 amino acids. The germline CDR1 and CDR2 sequences are SNHLY and FYNNEI. CDR3 sequence (DNA): TGTGCCAGCAGGCCGGGACTAGCGGGGGGGAAAAACATTCAGTACTTC. It yields the protein CASRPGLAGGKNIQYF. Full variable domain (outside the CDR3, taken from reference TRBV2 and TRBJ2-4): EPEVTQTPSHQVTQMGQEVILRCVPISNHLYFYWYRQILGQKVEFLVSFYNNEISEKSEIFDDQFSVERPDGSNFTLKIRSTKLEDSAMYFCASRPGLAGGKNIQYFGAGTRLSVL.

This clone was seen only once. This rearrangement joins TRBV27 to TRBJ1-6; D is unclear. The CDR3 runs 14 residues. Germline CDR1 reads MNHEY; CDR2 reads SMNVEV (reference sequence). The ends were cut back, 2 bases at V and 6 bases at J, with 8 bases in the middle. CDR3 amino acids: CASSLLNGNSPLHF. The CDR3 DNA is TGTGCCAGCAGTTTACTTAACGGTAATTCACCCCTCCACTTT.

This chain connects TRBV7-9 to TRBJ2-3, with D possibly TRBD2 on 6 matching bases. Trimming shortened V by 5 bases and J by 5 bases, and 14 bases separated the two germline ends. The CDR3 has 14 residues. Germline assignment: CDR1 SEHNR and CDR2 FQNEAQ (reference sequence). The CDR3 sequence: CASSTDRELDTQYF. CDR3 DNA sequence: TGTGCCAGCAGCACCGACCGGGAGCTAGATACGCAGTATTTT.

This chain links TRBV10-3 with TRBJ2-3; 7 bases agree with TRBD1. Germline V gives CDR1 ENHRY, CDR2 SYGVKD. The CDR3 extends over 15 amino acids. J gave up 4 bases and V 2 bases, and 6 bases lay outside the gene matches. CDR3 coding DNA: TGTGCCATCAGTGAGGGACAGGCGGACGCAGATACGCAGTATTTT. Translated, it gives CAISEGQADADTQYF.

The chain joins TRBV27 to TRBJ2-7; TRBD2 matches 10 bases. Germline V gene lookup returns CDR1 MNHEY and CDR2 SMNVEV (reference sequence). The trim removed 0 bases at V and 6 bases at J, leaving 5 bases unmatched. The CDR3 has 15 residues. CDR3 loop: CASSLSLAGDLEQYF. Here the CDR3 DNA reads TGTGCCAGCAGTTTATCTCTAGCGGGAGATCTCGAGCAGTACTTC.

This chain uses TRBV27 with TRBJ1-6; TRBD1 matches 7 bases. V was pared by 5 bases and J by 4 bases, with 5 bases of the junction left unmatched. Germline CDR1 MNHEY, CDR2 SMNVEV (reference sequence). The CDR3 spans 15 residues. In DNA, the CDR3 is TGTGCCAGCAGTGGGTACAGGGGTTATAATTCACCCCTCCACTTT. Amino acid sequence: CASSGYRGYNSPLHF.

This clone was seen a single time. The chain is built from TRBV10-2 and TRBJ1-1; D might be TRBD1 (6 bases). Trimming removed 3 bases at V and 5 bases at J, with 10 bases between. CDR3 length: 13 amino acids. Germline assignment: CDR1 WSHSY and CDR2 SAAADI. CDR3 protein: CASSDQGQTEAFF. CDR3 nucleotides: TGCGCCAGCAGTGATCAGGGGCAGACTGAAGCTTTCTTT.

The chain recombines TRBV28 with TRBJ2-1, with 13 bases lining up with TRBD2. V was clipped by 4 bases and J by 5 bases; unmatched bases: 5. Germline CDR1 MDHEN, CDR2 SYDVKM. CDR3 size: 16 residues. In nucleotides, the CDR3 is TGTGCCAGCAGTTCCGGGACTAGCGGGGCCCACAATGAGCAGTTCTTC. Amino acid sequence: CASSSGTSGAHNEQFF.

The rearrangement joins TRBV19 to TRBJ1-1; D is ambiguous. V dropped 1 base and J dropped 0 bases, with 9 bases sitting between them. The germline gives CDR1 LNHDA, CDR2 SQIVND (reference sequence). The CDR3 sequence is 15 residues long. The CDR3 bases are TGTGCCAGTAGTATAGGTACCCCTATGAACACTGAAGCTTTCTTT. Its protein is CASSIGTPMNTEAFF.

This clone was detected only a few times. The rearrangement links TRBV6-5 to TRBJ2-7; D possibly corresponds to TRBD1 (5 bases). CDR3 length: 15 amino acids. V was cut by 0 bases and J by 1 base, with 10 bases left in between. CDR1 is MNHEY and CDR2 is SVGAGI in the germline V gene. CDR3 protein: CASSYSYRRSYEQYF. In nucleotides, the CDR3 is TGTGCCAGCAGTTACTCGTACAGGAGATCCTACGAGCAGTACTTC.

This chain connects TRBV5-1 to TRBJ2-7; D remains unclear. Germline CDR1 and CDR2: SGHRS and YFSETQ. The V and J ends lost 3 bases and 5 bases respectively, with 12 bases between them. The CDR3 sequence is 13 residues long. CDR3 protein: CASSSSLVDEQYF. CDR3 DNA: TGCGCCAGCAGCTCCTCGCTTGTAGACGAGCAGTACTTC. Based on the CDR3 plus reference TRBV5-1 and TRBJ2-7, the full variable domain is KAGVTQTPRYLIKTRGQQVTLSCSPISGHRSVSWYQQTPGQGLQFLFEYFSETQRNKGNFPGRFSGRQFSNSRSEMNVSTLELGDSALYLCASSSSLVDEQYFGPGTRLTVT.

V gene TRBV5-4 combines with J gene TRBJ2-5; 15 bases are shared with TRBD2. V dropped 3 bases and J dropped 2; count of bases not matched to a gene: 2. CDR1 SGHNT and CDR2 YYREEE come from the germline V gene (reference sequence). This CDR3 has 16 residues. The CDR3 DNA is TGTGCCAGCAGCTCCGGGACTAGCGGGGGGCAAGAGACCCAGTACTTC. Translation: CASSSGTSGGQETQYF.

V gene TRBV9 combines with J gene TRBJ2-3, with 9 bases fitting TRBD1. V gave up 3 bases and J gave up 4 bases; unmatched junction bases: 9. This CDR3 is 16 amino acids long. Germline values: CDR1 SGDLS, CDR2 YYNGEE. The CDR3 reads CASSGPAGQGSDTQYF. The CDR3 coding sequence is TGTGCCAGCAGCGGACCTGCCGGACAGGGGTCAGATACGCAGTATTTT.

The V call is TRBV18, the J call TRBJ1-1, with unresolved D. The CDR3 loop spans 14 amino acids. Between the trimmed V and J ends, which lost 3 bases and 3 bases, there was a span of 11 bases. Germline-derived CDR1 and CDR2 are KGHSH and LQKENI. CDR3 region: CASSPRQRDTEAFF. CDR3 DNA sequence: TGTGCCAGCTCACCTAGGCAGAGGGACACTGAAGCTTTCTTT.

CDR3 DNA sequence: TGCGCCAGCAGCCCAATACGCGGGGGGGCGGGGAATGAGCAGTTCTTC. Encoded protein: CASSPIRGGAGNEQFF. The gene calls are TRBV5-1 and TRBJ2-1, with TRBD2 matching over 9 bases. CDR1 and CDR2 from the germline V gene are SGHRS and YFSETQ. Germline trimming cut 4 bases from V and 7 bases from J; bases unmatched to any gene: 12. This CDR3 is built from 16 residues.

This rearrangement joins TRBV5-1 to TRBJ2-5; perhaps TRBD1 as D (5 bases). Trimming took 2 bases from V and 2 from J, leaving 10 bases between them. This CDR3 comprises 14 residues. The germline gives CDR1 SGHRS, CDR2 YFSETQ. The CDR3 reads CASSLTGAQETQYF. The CDR3, as DNA: TGCGCCAGCAGCTTAACAGGAGCTCAAGAGACCCAGTACTTC.

This clone showed up just a few times. This chain uses TRBV5-1 with TRBJ2-7; D not certain. Germline CDR1 SGHRS, CDR2 YFSETQ. Trimming stripped 3 bases from V and 0 bases from J, with 4 bases between. The CDR3 covers 12 residues. The CDR3 reads CASSSYSYEQYF. CDR3 in DNA: TGCGCCAGCAGCTCCTACTCCTACGAGCAGTACTTC.

V and J are TRBV4-2 and TRBJ1-1, with D maybe TRBD1 (5 bases). CDR1 is LGHNA, CDR2 YNFKEQ, per germline. This CDR3 spans 15 amino acids. Deletions cut 1 base from V and 6 bases from J, with 15 bases between. The CDR3 reads CASSQGAGIVAEAFF. CDR3 DNA: TGTGCCAGCAGCCAAGGGGCAGGGATTGTAGCTGAAGCTTTCTTT.

The CDR3 loop is CASSPTGNLNYGYTF. For the CDR3, the DNA is TGTGCCAGCTCACCAACGGGGAACTTAAACTATGGCTACACCTTC. The V call is TRBV18, the J call TRBJ1-2; D remains unclear. Deletions cut 2 bases from V and 2 bases from J, with 12 bases between. Germline-derived CDR1 and CDR2 are KGHSH and LQKENI. The CDR3 runs to 15 residues.

This clone has a single count. The chain carries TRBV28 and TRBJ1-2; D might be TRBD1 (6 bases). The V end was cut by 8 bases, the J end by 4 bases, with 23 bases between. This CDR3 has 16 residues. Germline loops: CDR1 MDHEN, CDR2 SYDVKM. The CDR3 region has the DNA TGTGCCAGCGGAGTGGGAGGGGGAGTCATAATCTATGGCTACACCTTC. Translation: CASGVGGGVIIYGYTF.

This chain connects TRBV4-2 to TRBJ1-1, with 9 bases aligning to TRBD1. Germline V gives CDR1 LGHNA, CDR2 YNFKEQ. This CDR3 contains 13 residues. V lost 5 bases to trimming and J lost 6 bases; unmatched junction nucleotides: 4. The CDR3 is CASSAQGASEAFF. CDR3 nucleotides: TGTGCCAGCAGCGCACAGGGGGCATCTGAAGCTTTCTTT.

This sequence joins TRBV9 and TRBJ2-3; perhaps TRBD1 as D (6 bases). V was pared by 0 bases and J by 1 base, with 12 bases between. This CDR3 is built from 16 residues. Germline CDR1 SGDLS, CDR2 YYNGEE. CDR3 sequence (DNA): TGTGCCAGCAGCGTAGGGCGGACAGACCGCACAGATACGCAGTATTTT. Translated: CASSVGRTDRTDTQYF.

The chain has TRBV19 and TRBJ1-2, with 7 bases identical to TRBD1. Germline CDR1 LNHDA, CDR2 SQIVND (reference sequence). V trimming: 7 bases; J trimming: 8 bases; junction bases outside the gene matches: 13. This CDR3 comprises 14 residues. This CDR3 reads CASTLDRIPAGYTF. In DNA form, the CDR3 reads TGTGCCAGTACCTTGGACAGGATCCCCGCCGGCTACACCTTC.

The genes are TRBV9 and TRBJ2-7, with TRBD1 matching 8 bases. Germline CDR1 is SGDLS and CDR2 is YYNGEE. With V trimmed by 1 base and J by 0 bases, 9 bases remained unmatched. The CDR3 contains 17 residues. CDR3 nucleotides: TGTGCCAGCAGCGTAATCTTCCGGACAGGGTCCTCCTACGAGCAGTACTTC. Encoded protein: CASSVIFRTGSSYEQYF.